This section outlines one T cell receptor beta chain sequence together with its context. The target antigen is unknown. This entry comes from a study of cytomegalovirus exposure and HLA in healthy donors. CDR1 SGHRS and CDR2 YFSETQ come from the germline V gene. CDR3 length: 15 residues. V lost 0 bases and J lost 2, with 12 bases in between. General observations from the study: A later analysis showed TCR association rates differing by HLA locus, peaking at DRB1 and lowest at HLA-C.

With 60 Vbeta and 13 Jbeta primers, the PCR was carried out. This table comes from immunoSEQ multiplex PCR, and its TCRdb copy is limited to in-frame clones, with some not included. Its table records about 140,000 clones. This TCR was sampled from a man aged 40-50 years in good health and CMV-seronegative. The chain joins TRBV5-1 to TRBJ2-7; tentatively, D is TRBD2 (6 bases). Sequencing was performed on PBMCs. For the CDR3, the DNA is TGCGCCAGCAGCTTGGGGGGACTGATCACCTACGAGCAGTACTTC. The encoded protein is CASSLGGLITYEQYF.